The rows below give T cell receptor beta chains drawn from one sample of a study of blood T cells in healthy people across ages. TCRdb recomputed calls from the 5' RACE reads with MiXCR, one row per CDR3 protein. The data contain about a million distinct CDR3 sequences, roughly half of them singletons. Source material: blood. The receptor source for this set is a woman aged 60 to 75 in good health. The CDR3 runs from the conserved cysteine through the conserved F or W. A D gene is named only where the DNA matches it firmly. Size values are once, few and many counts, or a class for expanded clones, and some rows have none.

clone_size j_call d_call v_call cdr3_nt cdr3_aa
few TRBJ2-1 - TRBV29-1 TGCAGCGTTAGACTAGACTCATATGAGCAGTTCTTC CSVRLDSYEQFF
- TRBJ1-6 TRBD1 TRBV12-3/TRBV12-4 TGTGCCAGCAGCGGACAGGGGTTGCATTCCCTCCACTTT CASSGQGLHSLHF
few TRBJ2-3 TRBD2 TRBV7-9 TGTGCCAGCAGCCAAGCGGGAGTAGGGACAGATACGCAGTATTTT CASSQAGVGTDTQYF
- TRBJ2-3 TRBD1 TRBV29-1 TGCAGCGTTGAAGATGGTTTTGACAGGGGAGGAGATACGCAGTATTTT CSVEDGFDRGGDTQYF
- TRBJ2-1 - TRBV20-1 TGCAGTGCAACCTGGGACTGGTCAAATGAGCAGTTCTTC CSATWDWSNEQFF
few TRBJ2-1 TRBD2 TRBV25-1 TGTGCCAGCAGTAAGGGGACTAGCGGGAGGAATGAGCAGTTCTTC CASSKGTSGRNEQFF
few TRBJ2-7 TRBD2 TRBV6-4 TGTGCCAGCAGAAGGTGGCTAGCGGCAACCTACGAGCAGTACTTC CASRRWLAATYEQYF
few TRBJ2-6 - TRBV28 TGTGCCAGCAGTTCCCCCACTGGAGGGGCCAACGTCCTGACTTTC CASSSPTGGANVLTF
- TRBJ2-7 - TRBV7-9 TGTGCCAGCAGCTTATCGCAGGTTCAAGAGACCCTGTACTTC CASSLSQVQETLYF
- TRBJ1-1 - TRBV7-2 TGTGCCAGCAGCTTAAACCACAGGAACACTGAAGCTTTCTTT CASSLNHRNTEAFF
- TRBJ2-4 TRBD1 TRBV13 TGTGCCAGCAGCCGTAGACAGGGCCTATACAAAAACATTCAGTACTTC CASSRRQGLYKNIQYF
- TRBJ2-3 - TRBV7-3 TGTGCCAGCAGCACCCGAGGGACTTTGGCAGATACGCAGTATTTT CASSTRGTLADTQYF
many TRBJ2-5 - TRBV15 TGTGCCACCAGCAGAGATCGGGGAGAGCAAGAGACCCAGTACTTC CATSRDRGEQETQYF
- TRBJ1-1 - TRBV12-5 TGTGCTAGTGGTTTGGAAGGAGGGTTCTCTGGAGCTTTCTTT CASGLEGGFSGAFF
- TRBJ2-1 - TRBV14 TGTGCCAGCAGCCAAGATTGGGATTGGTATGAGCAGTTCTTC CASSQDWDWYEQFF
- TRBJ2-7 - TRBV7-9 TGTGCCAGCAGCTTATCTATTATTGGCGAGCAGCACTTC CASSLSIIGEQHF
- TRBJ2-1 TRBD2 TRBV7-9 TGTGCTAGCAGCTTTGTGGCTAGCGGGAGGAATGAGCAGTTCTTC CASSFVASGRNEQFF
- TRBJ2-7 - TRBV3-1 TGTGCCAGCAGCCAAGGGGCCCGTGGGGCTTACGAGCAGTACTTC CASSQGARGAYEQYF
- TRBJ2-7 - TRBV5-1 TGCGCCAGCAGCTCCGGAGGGACACCCCGCGAGCAGTACTTC CASSSGGTPREQYF
- TRBJ1-1 - TRBV10-3 TGTGCCATTAGTAACGACGAGAACACTGAAGCTTTCTTT CAISNDENTEAFF
- TRBJ2-1 - TRBV29-1 TGCAGCGTTGATGCAGGAACGAATGAGCAGTTCTTC CSVDAGTNEQFF
- TRBJ2-3 - TRBV12-3/TRBV12-4 TGTGCCAGCAGATTCAAAGAAGATACGCAGTATTTT CASRFKEDTQYF
- TRBJ2-3 - TRBV28 TGTGCCAGCAGCACTTTAGGCCCGGATACGCAGTATTTT CASSTLGPDTQYF
once TRBJ1-5 - TRBV27 TGTGCTGGCGGGGGTACGGGCAATCAGCCCCAGCATTTT CAGGGTGNQPQHF
- TRBJ1-5 - TRBV6-2/TRBV6-3 TGTGCCAGCAGGGACAGTTGGGGAGGTCAGCCCCAGCATTTT CASRDSWGGQPQHF
- TRBJ2-7 - TRBV6-5 TGTGCCAGCAGTTCTCGACAGGGAGGGAGCGAGCAGTACTTC CASSSRQGGSEQYF
- TRBJ2-1 - TRBV12-3/TRBV12-4 TGTGCCAGCCCGGAACAGGGAAATCCTGGCTCCTACAATGAGCAGTTCTTC CASPEQGNPGSYNEQFF
- TRBJ1-2 - TRBV3-1 TGTGCCAGCAGCGAACACGAGCTCTATGGCTACACCTTC CASSEHELYGYTF
- TRBJ2-4 TRBD1 TRBV11-2 TGTGCCAGCAGTTTACTCCTTCCCCGGACAGGGGGTCCTCTAGTCAAAAACATTCAGTACTTC CASSLLLPRTGGPLVKNIQYF
few TRBJ2-3 - TRBV28 TGTGCCAGCAAAGAGGACACAGATACGCAGTATTTT CASKEDTDTQYF
few TRBJ2-5 - TRBV2 TGTGCCAGCAGTTACGAGACCCAGTACTTC CASSYETQYF
- TRBJ2-2 TRBD1 TRBV12-3/TRBV12-4 TGTGCCAGCAGTCCCCGGACAGGGGGCATGAGCGGGGAGCTGTTTTTT CASSPRTGGMSGELFF
- TRBJ2-7 - TRBV20-1 TGCAGTGCTCGGGACCGACGGGGGCAGTACTTC CSARDRRGQYF
- TRBJ1-1 TRBD1 TRBV9 TGTGCCAGCAGCCCCTCCGGGACAGGGGGGACTGAAGCTTTCTTT CASSPSGTGGTEAFF
- TRBJ2-3 - TRBV20-1 TGCAGTGCCCCAGGGGTTTTCGATACGCAGTATTTT CSAPGVFDTQYF
- TRBJ2-3 TRBD2 TRBV10-3 TGTGCCGACTTGTGTTCGGCGGGAGTGGCAAGCACAGATACGCAGTATTTT CADLCSAGVASTDTQYF
- TRBJ2-3 - TRBV28 TGTGCCAGCAGTGGAGGCTCGATGGATACGCAGTATTTT CASSGGSMDTQYF
many TRBJ2-7 TRBD2 TRBV5-1 TGCGCCAGCAGCCACGGACTAGCGGCCGAGCAGTACTTC CASSHGLAAEQYF
- TRBJ1-1 TRBD1 TRBV6-4 TGTGCCAGCAGTGAATTAAATTTCAGGGGGCGAGGGGTGACTGAAGCTTTCTTT CASSELNFRGRGVTEAFF
few TRBJ1-2 - TRBV30 TGTGCCTGGAGCCGGGACACTAGCTATGGCTACACCTTC CAWSRDTSYGYTF
few TRBJ2-1 - TRBV12-3/TRBV12-4 TGTGCCAGCAGTGGGTTTGGTGAGCAGTTCTTC CASSGFGEQFF
many TRBJ2-7 TRBD1 TRBV7-2 TGTGCCAGCAGCTCCGGACAGGGGGAAACCTACGAGCAGTACTTC CASSSGQGETYEQYF
once TRBJ2-3 TRBD2 TRBV5-1 TGCGCCAGCAGCTTGGAAGAACTAGCGGGAGGACGGGGCACAGATACGCAGTATTTT CASSLEELAGGRGTDTQYF
- TRBJ1-6 - TRBV20-1 TGCAGTGCTAGAGATCCTAGGGGAGGCTCCTATAATTCACCCCTCCACTTT CSARDPRGGSYNSPLHF
many TRBJ2-7 - TRBV6-2/TRBV6-3 TGTGCCAGCAGTTACTACTCCTACGAGCAGTACTTC CASSYYSYEQYF
few TRBJ2-6 - TRBV29-1 TGCAGCGTTGGGGCCCGCTCTGGGGCCAACGTCCTGACTTTC CSVGARSGANVLTF
- TRBJ2-7 TRBD1 TRBV6-2/TRBV6-3 TGTGCCAGCTACCAAACAGGGGAATCCTACGAGCAGTACTTC CASYQTGESYEQYF
- TRBJ2-1 - TRBV14 TGTGCCAGCAGCTTCCCGGGTGGCCGACAGTTCTTC CASSFPGGRQFF
- TRBJ2-7 TRBD2 TRBV5-1 TGCGCCAGCAGCGCCCTAGCGGGAGGAGCCTACGAGCAGTACTTC CASSALAGGAYEQYF
- TRBJ2-1 - TRBV4-3 TGCGCCAGCAGCCAACCTCCAGGACATGAGCAGTTCTTC CASSQPPGHEQFF